This TCR beta chain was identified during a study of Ad26.COV2.S vaccination and SARS-CoV-2 variants. General study points: Placebo recipients showed lower spike-specific TCR breadth than vaccinees.

Treatment denoted: about 20 received Ad26.COV2.S at low or high dose, single or two shots; a few received placebo; per-sample allocation not given. After the first vaccine or placebo injection, samples were drawn on day 63. The table came from immunoSEQ multiplex PCR; TCRdb's copy has only in-frame clones and leaves some out. The data contain roughly 300,000 clones, around 89% of them singletons. This CDR3 comprises 18 residues. Germline V gives CDR1 SGHDT, CDR2 YYEEEE. V lost 1 base, J lost 0 bases, and 14 bases lay in between. This clone was seen a handful of times. Its antigen is still unknown. The genes are TRBV5-6 and TRBJ1-6; no clear D. The clonotype originates from a person aged 18-65 years who received the Ad26.COV2.S COVID-19 vaccine or a placebo. Material: peripheral blood, obtained in a trial of Ad26.COV2.S vaccine versus placebo. The CDR3 reads CASSLIGGRGSYNSPLHF. The CDR3 bases are TGTGCCAGCAGCTTGATCGGTGGCAGAGGCTCCTATAATTCACCCCTCCACTTT.